This T cell receptor (beta chain) was sequenced in a study of vaccination and CD4 T cells after COVID-19. Treatment here: roughly nine-day PBMC culture with coronavirus spike peptide pools or control peptides (ViraFEST assay). ViraFEST relied on peptide pools to expand antigen-specific T cells; the TCRs were sequenced afterward. It was after more than 8 days of culture that CD4+ T cells were isolated by negative selection. The study sequenced cultured CD4+ T cell DNA using the Oncomine TCR Beta short-read assay. Cultured CD4+ T cells yielded the extracted genomic DNA. TCRdb reanalysed the PCR reads using MiXCR and keeps one entry per CDR3 protein. The sample records fewer than 20,000 distinct CDR3 sequences, approximately 57% being singletons. The CDR3 totals 16 residues. With 2 bases removed from V and 0 bases from J, the gap between germline ends came to 14 bases. The germline V gene encodes CDR1 SNHLY and CDR2 FYNNEI.

Of note for this clonotype: The target antigen is unknown.

Sample: CD4+ T cells from blood, cultured in vitro. The chain joins TRBV2 to TRBJ2-7, with D possibly matching TRBD1 (6 bases). The sequence came from a human donor who had recovered from COVID-19. CDR3 sequence: CASSELPGDLSYEQYF. The CDR3 region has the DNA TGTGCCAGCAGTGAATTACCAGGGGACCTCTCCTACGAGCAGTACTTC.